The 26 T cell receptor beta chains given below trace back to one sample, sequenced in a study of graft-versus-host responses after intestinal transplantation. The data were produced by immunoSEQ multiplex PCR, yet TCRdb's version contains in-frame clones alone and is incomplete. This table holds about 15,000 clones, 30% to 40% found once. The sequenced sample was alloreactive CD4+ T cells from a mixed lymphocyte reaction culture, obtained before intestinal transplant. Subset described: CFSE-low proliferating T cells sorted from approximately 6-day pre-transplant mixed lymphocyte reaction (GvH or HvG direction). The receptors were sampled from a human patient who received an intestinal transplant.

This clone turned up a few times. The genes are TRBV5-4 and TRBJ2-5; the match to TRBD1 covers 7 bases. The ends lost 3 bases at V and 2 bases at J; junction bases unmatched: 10. CDR3 length: 16 residues. Germline V CDR1 and CDR2: SGHNT, YYREEE (reference sequence). CDR3 protein: CASSSTGTAAQETQYF. CDR3 DNA sequence: TGTGCCAGCAGCTCCACAGGGACAGCGGCTCAAGAGACCCAGTACTTC.

The genes are TRBV6-6 and TRBJ2-7; D is unclear. This CDR3 region has 12 residues. The V end was cut by 4 bases, the J end by 6 bases, with 10 bases between. The germline CDR1 and CDR2 sequences are MNHNY and SVGAGI (reference sequence). The CDR3 coding sequence is TGTGCCAGCAGTTCTGGTTCCCGCGAGCAGTACTTC. This sequence encodes CASSSGSREQYF.

This clone appeared a few times. The chain joins TRBV5-4 to TRBJ1-1; D is unresolved. Germline V gives CDR1 SGHNT, CDR2 YYREEE (reference sequence). This CDR3 spans 14 amino acids. V shed 8 bases and J shed 1 base, with 15 bases lying between them. The chain's CDR3 is CARSVRNENTEAFF. The DNA of the CDR3 is TGTGCCAGAAGCGTTAGGAATGAGAACACTGAAGCTTTCTTT.

This clone appeared a few times. The chain has TRBV2 and TRBJ2-3; D not certain. V dropped 1 base and J dropped 1 base, with 9 bases sitting between them. The CDR3 has 15 residues. Germline CDR1 SNHLY, CDR2 FYNNEI. CDR3 amino acids: CASSEGQSRTDTQYF. The CDR3 region has the DNA TGTGCCAGCAGTGAAGGCCAGAGCCGCACAGATACGCAGTATTTT.

The gene calls are TRBV7-9 and TRBJ2-7, with no clear D. The CDR3 has 14 residues. CDR1 is SEHNR, CDR2 FQNEAQ, per germline (reference sequence). The V end lost 3 bases, the J end lost 3 bases, and 12 bases lay between the germline ends. The chain's CDR3 is CASSFPGLYYEQYF. For the CDR3, the DNA is TGTGCCAGCAGCTTCCCGGGCCTATACTACGAGCAGTACTTC.

This clone appeared a few times. The gene calls are TRBV2 and TRBJ2-5, with 7 nucleotides matching TRBD1. CDR1 and CDR2 (germline): SNHLY, FYNNEI. The CDR3 contains 15 residues. Trimming at V came to 7 bases and at J to 4 bases, leaving 12 bases not matched to a gene. The DNA of the CDR3 is TGTGCCAGCACTGTAAGGGGACAGTGGGTAGAGACCCAGTACTTC. Amino acids: CASTVRGQWVETQYF.

The chain recombines TRBV5-6 with TRBJ2-5; D tentatively fits TRBD1 or TRBD2 (6 bases each). V shed 0 bases and J shed 0 bases, with 18 bases lying between them. CDR1 and CDR2 from the germline V gene are SGHDT and YYEEEE. The CDR3 covers 18 residues. Here the CDR3 DNA reads TGTGCCAGCAGCTTGGCCTGGGGGGCTAAGGATGACCAAGAGACCCAGTACTTC. Translation gives CASSLAWGAKDDQETQYF.

This clone was counted between two and nine times. The chain combines TRBV5-4 with TRBJ1-4; D unclear. The CDR3 sequence is 12 residues long. With 4 bases removed from V and 5 bases from J, the gap between germline ends came to 6 bases. Per the germline V gene, CDR1 is SGHNT and CDR2 is YYREEE (reference sequence). The CDR3 nucleotides are TGTGCCAGCAGCCGCCCGAATGAAAAACTGTTTTTT. This encodes CASSRPNEKLFF.

The chain couples TRBV7-3 to TRBJ1-1; TRBD1 might be the D (6 bases). V lost 5 bases to trimming and J lost 1 base, with 11 bases between them. CDR3 length equals 14 residues. Germline CDR1 SGHTA, CDR2 FQGTGA. CDR3 residues: CASSPRGRNTEAFF. CDR3 sequence (DNA): TGTGCCAGCAGCCCCAGGGGTCGGAACACTGAAGCTTTCTTT. The complete variable domain, with remaining parts taken from reference TRBV7-3 and TRBJ1-1, reads GAGVSQTPSNKVTEKGKYVELRCDPISGHTALYWYRQSLGQGPEFLIYFQGTGAADDSGLPNDRFFAVRPEGSVSTLKIQRTERGDSAVYLCASSPRGRNTEAFFGQGTRLTVV.

The J gene is TRBJ2-7, the V gene TRBV10-3, with 7 bases aligning to TRBD1. The length of the CDR3 is 16 residues. J gave up 5 bases and V 3 bases, and 13 bases lay outside the gene matches. The germline V gene encodes CDR1 ENHRY and CDR2 SYGVKD. The CDR3 nucleotides read TGTGCCATCAGTGAAACCCCCGGACAGGTTCGAAACGAGCAGTACTTC. This sequence encodes CAISETPGQVRNEQYF.

The chain uses TRBV18 and TRBJ2-5; 9 positions match TRBD1. V shed 6 bases and J 1 base; nucleotides not matched to a gene: 9. This CDR3 is 16 amino acids long. Germline lookup yields CDR1 KGHSH and CDR2 LQKENI. CDR3 in amino acids: CASSRGDRATQETQYF. CDR3 DNA: TGTGCCAGCTCTCGTGGGGACAGGGCGACCCAAGAGACCCAGTACTTC.

CDR3 sequence: CASSLTGSSSGANVLTF. As DNA, the CDR3 is TGTGCCAGCAGCTTGACAGGGAGTAGCTCTGGGGCCAACGTCCTGACTTTC. The gene calls are TRBV7-3 and TRBJ2-6; TRBD1 matches at 7 bases. J lost 0 bases, V lost 3 bases, and 5 bases had no gene match. This CDR3 comprises 17 residues. The germline V gene encodes CDR1 SGHTA and CDR2 FQGTGA. Looking up the rest from reference TRBV7-3 and TRBJ2-6 gives the full variable domain: GAGVSQTPSNKVTEKGKYVELRCDPISGHTALYWYRQSLGQGPEFLIYFQGTGAADDSGLPNDRFFAVRPEGSVSTLKIQRTERGDSAVYLCASSLTGSSSGANVLTFGAGSRLTVL.

This clone is classed as medium-sized. This chain uses TRBV6-6 with TRBJ2-1; perhaps D is TRBD1 or TRBD2 (5 bases each). Per germline, CDR1 MNHNY and CDR2 SVGAGI (reference sequence). This CDR3 is 14 amino acids long. Trimming pared 5 bases from V and 3 bases from J, leaving 11 bases between. CDR3: CASSTGRIYNEQFF. The DNA of the CDR3 is TGTGCCAGCAGTACGGGACGGATCTACAATGAGCAGTTCTTC.

Turning to this clone: Other DNA sequences in the sample encode the same CDR3. The rearrangement uses TRBV11-2 and TRBJ2-7; weak D call: TRBD1 (5 bases). The CDR3 runs 14 residues. Germline V lookup: CDR1 SGHAT, CDR2 FQNNGV. Trimming cost V 2 bases and J 6 bases, with 14 bases left between them. The CDR3 DNA is TGTGCCAGCAGCTTACCAGGGCGAGTTCTCGAGCAGTACTTC. This sequence encodes CASSLPGRVLEQYF. The whole variable domain, filled in from reference TRBV11-2 and TRBJ2-7, reads EAGVAQSPRYKIIEKRQSVAFWCNPISGHATLYWYQQILGQGPKLLIQFQNNGVVDDSQLPKDRFSAERLKGVDSTLKIQPAKLEDSAVYLCASSLPGRVLEQYFGPGTRLTVT.

In this sample, this clone turned up a few times. This chain uses TRBV5-6 with TRBJ1-5, with unresolved D. Germline V lookup: CDR1 SGHDT, CDR2 YYEEEE. This CDR3 has 13 amino acids. V was pared by 0 bases and J by 2 bases, with 3 bases between. The CDR3 DNA reads TGTGCCAGCAGCTTGGTGGGCAATCAGCCCCAGCATTTT. Its protein product is CASSLVGNQPQHF.

The rearrangement links TRBV6-1 to TRBJ1-6, with 7 positions matching TRBD1. Germline V gene lookup returns CDR1 MNHNS and CDR2 SASEGT. CDR3 length: 15 residues. Germline trimming cut 5 bases from V and 10 bases from J; bases unmatched to any gene: 11. In nucleotides, the CDR3 is TGTGCCAGCAGTCAACAGGGGCCCCCCAACTCACCCCTCCACTTT. Its translation: CASSQQGPPNSPLHF.

This clone is medium-sized (0.01 to 0.1%). This chain uses TRBV28 with TRBJ2-4; D unclear. CDR3 length equals 14 residues. V was trimmed by 5 bases and J by 2 bases, leaving 10 bases between them. Germline V gene data show CDR1 as MDHEN and CDR2 as SYDVKM. The CDR3 DNA is TGTGCCAGCAGTCCCCCTCTTCCCAAAAACATTCAGTACTTC. Protein: CASSPPLPKNIQYF.

The table lists this clone with a few counts. The chain links TRBV29-1 to TRBJ2-4, with 10 nucleotides matching TRBD1. The CDR3 is 13 amino acids. V lost 3 bases and J lost 8; bases outside the gene matches: 4. Germline assignment: CDR1 SQVTM and CDR2 ANQGSEA. As DNA, the CDR3 is TGCAGCGTTGACCGGACAGGGGGAGACATTCAGTACTTC. Its translation: CSVDRTGGDIQYF. The full variable domain, in which reference TRBV29-1 and TRBJ2-4 provide the parts outside the CDR3, is SAVISQKPSRDICQRGTSLTIQCQVDSQVTMMFWYRQQPGQSLTLIATANQGSEATYESGFVIDKFPISRPNLTFSTLTVSNMSPEDSSIYLCSVDRTGGDIQYFGAGTRLSVL.

This clone qualifies as medium-sized (0.01 to 0.1%). The V and J genes are TRBV6-6 and TRBJ1-1; unclear D gene. Trimming pared 5 bases from V and 5 bases from J, leaving 9 bases between. The CDR3 runs 12 residues. Germline loops: CDR1 MNHNY, CDR2 SVGAGI (reference sequence). CDR3 DNA sequence: TGTGCCAGCAGTACGGGCTATACTGAAGCTTTCTTT. Translation: CASSTGYTEAFF.

This clone is judged medium-sized. This sequence joins TRBV4-1 and TRBJ1-5, with 8 bases lining up with TRBD1. This CDR3 has 18 residues. V lost 1 base and J lost 2; bases outside the gene matches: 10. Germline assignment: CDR1 MGHRA and CDR2 YSYEKL. Written as DNA, the CDR3 is TGCGCCAGCAGCCAAGCTTCAGGGGGCGCGCGGGGCAATCAGCCCCAGCATTTT. Translated: CASSQASGGARGNQPQHF.

The rearrangement uses TRBV29-1 and TRBJ2-7; 7 bases align to TRBD1. Germline V gives CDR1 SQVTM, CDR2 ANQGSEA. The CDR3 length is 15 residues. After removal of 0 bases from V and 0 bases from J, the junction contained 5 bases not matched to a gene. DNA for the CDR3: TGCAGCGTTGAAGACCGGGACAGCAGCTCCTACGAGCAGTACTTC. Amino acids: CSVEDRDSSSYEQYF.

The rearrangement joins TRBV6-5 to TRBJ2-7; 11 bases align to TRBD2. J gave up 4 bases and V 5 bases, and 7 bases lay outside the gene matches. Germline V gene sequence: CDR1 MNHEY, CDR2 SVGAGI. CDR3 length: 15 amino acids. As DNA, the CDR3 is TGTGCCAGCAGTAATGGACTAGCGGGTGAGTACGAGCAGTACTTC. As protein: CASSNGLAGEYEQYF.

The chain combines TRBV5-1 with TRBJ2-7; tentatively, D is TRBD2 (5 bases). V lost 4 bases, J lost 2 bases, and 13 bases lay in between. The CDR3 loop spans 14 amino acids. Germline V CDR1 and CDR2: SGHRS, YFSETQ. CDR3 protein: CASSPRTAAYEQYF. The CDR3 nucleotides are TGCGCCAGCAGCCCACGGACTGCTGCCTACGAGCAGTACTTC.

This clone showed up just a few times. The chain recombines TRBV28 with TRBJ2-6; no definite D call. Germline loops: CDR1 MDHEN, CDR2 SYDVKM. CDR3 size: 16 residues. With 4 bases removed from V and 0 bases from J, the gap between germline ends came to 10 bases. In DNA, the CDR3 is TGTGCCAGCAGTTCACCTGTACACTCTGGGGCCAACGTCCTGACTTTC. Translation: CASSSPVHSGANVLTF.

V usage is TRBV15 and J usage is TRBJ1-6; 9 nucleotides align to TRBD1. V gave up 0 bases and J gave up 7 bases; unmatched junction bases: 7. The CDR3 length is 17 residues. The germline V gene has CDR1 LNHNV and CDR2 YYDKDF (reference sequence). The CDR3, as DNA: TGTGCCACCAGCAGAGATGAGTGGGGACAGGGAAATTCACCCCTCCACTTT. It codes for CATSRDEWGQGNSPLHF.

As to this clone: Other DNA sequences within the sample encode an identical CDR3. V usage is TRBV29-1 and J usage is TRBJ1-2; D is unresolved. CDR1 and CDR2 (germline): SQVTM, ANQGSEA. V lost 4 bases and J 4 bases, leaving 10 bases between the germline ends. The CDR3 covers 12 residues. The DNA for the CDR3 is TGCAGCGTTGGGGCTCCGGGCTATGGCTACACCTTC. Protein sequence: CSVGAPGYGYTF.